The clone carrying this T cell receptor (beta chain) has ten or more counts. TCRdb ran MiXCR on the RT-PCR reads and lists one entry per CDR3 protein. The sample yields about 680,000 distinct CDR3 sequences, 13% to 15% seen once. This receptor was taken from a female donor in good health, serving as a healthy control. Material: memory CD4+ T cells from blood.

The CDR3 here is CASSPWDRQTFGYTF. CDR3 bases: TGTGCCAGCAGCCCCTGGGACCGACAAACCTTTGGCTACACCTTC. The chain carries TRBV5-6 and TRBJ1-2; TRBD1 is a possible D gene (5 bases). Germline V gene data show CDR1 as SGHDT and CDR2 as YYEEEE. The V gene lost 4 bases and the J gene lost 7 bases, with 20 bases spanning the gap. The CDR3 length is 15 residues.